This T cell receptor (beta chain) comes out of a study of CD8+ T cells in alopecia areata. Broader study findings: Lesional scalp exceeded normal scalp in clonality, especially in alopecia totalis/universalis.

To note about this clone: Its antigen is unidentified.

As the sequencing template, cDNA was produced by extracting RNA and reverse transcribing it. Sequenced by immunoSEQ multiplex PCR; TCRdb stores in-frame clones only, minus some. The table lists around 110,000 clones, roughly 55% of them singletons. Germline lookup yields CDR1 SGHDT and CDR2 YYEEEE. The CDR3 is 13 amino acids. V was cut by 2 bases and J by 2 bases, with 8 bases left in between. Treatment noted: oral pan-JAK inhibitor, 5-10 mg twice daily. This receptor was obtained from a human donor with alopecia areata. Sample: CD8+ T cells sorted from blood, taken at week 24, from a patient treated with tofacitinib. The genes are TRBV5-6 and TRBJ2-7, with D unresolved. CDR3 sequence: CASSFQNPYEQYF. As DNA, the CDR3 is TGTGCCAGCAGCTTCCAGAACCCCTACGAGCAGTACTTC.